The following is a T cell receptor beta chain sequence with its context. This entry is derived from a study of blood T cell repertoires in COVID-19. Turning to the study itself: Acute and convalescent COVID-19 samples came from the United States, Italy and Spain. Sources were T cells, B-cell-depleted T cells, or PBMCs; the material itself was cDNA or gDNA.

Original methodology: For nucleated cells, counts were estimated from reference gene primer amplification. Data came from immunoSEQ multiplex PCR; TCRdb stores just in-frame clones and leaves some out. That table is the source of V, J and clone size, and D and trimming were worked out from the DNA. The sample records 150,000 to 200,000 clones, roughly 80% being singletons. The V and J ends lost 3 bases and 6 bases respectively, with 9 bases between them. In germline, CDR1 is SGHVS, CDR2 FNYEAQ. The CDR3 is 12 amino acids. Sequences were obtained from peripheral blood. The sequence was collected from a human donor in a cohort sampled during active COVID-19. The chain uses TRBV7-6 and TRBJ2-7, with D possibly being TRBD2 (5 bases). In DNA, the CDR3 is TGTGCCAGCAGCTTGAGCGGTAGCGAGCAGTACTTC. Translating it yields CASSLSGSEQYF.